What follows are 25 T cell receptor beta chains derived from one specimen sequenced in a study of T cell repertoires in cytomegalovirus infection. TCRdb itself ran the reads through MiXCR, one entry per CDR3 protein. Altogether 500,000 to 600,000 distinct CDR3 sequences are present, more than 15% being singletons, with the ten largest covering 20% to 30%. Sequenced sample: CD8+ T cells from PBMCs. These receptors were taken from a human donor in good health (CMV status not recorded). Some clones in this sample may be carry-over from other donors' samples.

The chain joins TRBV4-2 to TRBJ2-4; D is uncertain. CDR3 length: 12 amino acids. Germline V gene lookup returns CDR1 LGHNA and CDR2 YNFKEQ. Trimming pared 4 bases from V and 7 bases from J, leaving 8 bases between. The CDR3 DNA follows: TGTGCCAGCAGCCCATTAGGGAACATTCAGTACTTC. The encoded protein is CASSPLGNIQYF.

This sequence joins TRBV18 and TRBJ2-7, with TRBD1 matching 8 bases. This CDR3 is built from 14 residues. Trimming cost V 3 bases and J 5 bases; bases outside gene matches: 6. Germline assignment: CDR1 KGHSH and CDR2 LQKENI. The CDR3 here is CASSPRAGGDEQYF. CDR3 bases: TGTGCCAGCTCACCTCGGGCAGGGGGCGACGAGCAGTACTTC.

This clonotype turned up a few times. This sequence joins TRBV9 and TRBJ2-1, with 10 bases fitting TRBD1. This CDR3 is built from 15 residues. CDR1 SGDLS and CDR2 YYNGEE come from the germline V gene. Unmatched junction bases numbered 7, after V lost 4 bases and J lost 6 bases. The CDR3 region is CASSPWDRGGNEQFF. The CDR3 DNA follows: TGTGCCAGCAGCCCCTGGGACAGGGGCGGCAATGAGCAGTTCTTC.

This clonotype was counted at least ten times. The rearrangement joins TRBV7-9 to TRBJ2-7; D might be TRBD2 (6 bases). This CDR3 region has 14 residues. The V end lost 1 base, the J end lost 6 bases, and 13 bases lay between the germline ends. The germline gives CDR1 SEHNR, CDR2 FQNEAQ (reference sequence). The CDR3 loop reads CASSLGGAGGEQYF. CDR3 sequence (DNA): TGTGCCAGCAGCTTAGGGGGAGCGGGCGGCGAGCAGTACTTC.

This clonotype was recorded a few times. V usage is TRBV19 and J usage is TRBJ1-1; 8 positions agree with TRBD1. Trimming removed 0 bases from V and 4 bases from J; junction bases left unmatched: 4. Germline CDR1 reads LNHDA; CDR2 reads SQIVND (reference sequence). The CDR3 is 15 amino acids. CDR3 sequence: CASSIEVRGRTEAFF. DNA of the CDR3: TGTGCCAGTAGTATAGAGGTCAGGGGGCGCACTGAAGCTTTCTTT.

This clonotype was seen repeatedly, ten times or more. The chain carries TRBV7-6 and TRBJ1-2; weak D call: TRBD1 (5 bases). V lost 5 bases and J lost 3, with 16 bases in between. CDR1 is SGHVS, CDR2 FNYEAQ, per germline. The CDR3 has 15 residues. The CDR3 is CASSKNLGTHYGYTF. The CDR3 DNA follows: TGTGCCAGCAGCAAAAACCTAGGGACCCACTATGGCTACACCTTC.

This chain joins TRBV27 and TRBJ1-1; D possibly corresponds to TRBD1 (5 bases). Germline V gene lookup returns CDR1 MNHEY and CDR2 SMNVEV (reference sequence). CDR3 length: 14 amino acids. V lost 6 bases and J lost 2, with 13 bases in between. CDR3 residues: CASSFPGHNTEAFF. Here the CDR3 DNA reads TGTGCCAGCAGCTTCCCCGGACATAACACTGAAGCTTTCTTT.

V and J are TRBV29-1 and TRBJ2-3; D is ambiguous. Trimming shortened V by 0 bases and J by 3 bases, and 7 bases separated the two germline ends. The CDR3 runs to 13 residues. Looked up from germline, CDR1 is SQVTM and CDR2 is ANQGSEA. The CDR3 here is CSVEDPRTDTQYF. The CDR3 DNA sequence: TGCAGCGTTGAAGATCCCCGGACAGATACGCAGTATTTT.

This clonotype turned up a few times. The chain employs TRBV28 and TRBJ1-2, with D perhaps matching TRBD1 (5 bases). Trimming shortened V by 6 bases and J by 4 bases, and 24 bases separated the two germline ends. From germline, CDR1 is MDHEN and CDR2 SYDVKM. The CDR3 contains 17 residues. The CDR3: CASRPTRGLPSRYGYTF. CDR3 in DNA: TGTGCCAGCAGGCCGACGAGGGGCCTACCTTCTCGCTATGGCTACACCTTC.

A few counts support this clonotype. This CDR3 is CATSDLSGGEEANEQFF. CDR3 bases: TGTGCCACCAGTGATTTGTCGGGGGGGGAAGAGGCCAATGAGCAGTTCTTC. This rearrangement joins TRBV24-1 to TRBJ2-1; 8 bases fit TRBD2. Germline V gene sequence: CDR1 KGHDR, CDR2 SFDVKD. The CDR3 length is 17 residues. Unmatched junction bases numbered 9, after V lost 0 bases and J lost 6 bases.

In this sample, this clonotype turned up many times. The chain joins TRBV6-4 to TRBJ2-2; TRBD2 matches 10 bases. The CDR3 is made up of 14 amino acids. CDR1 is MRHNA, CDR2 SNTAGT, per germline. V gave up 6 bases and J gave up 7 bases; unmatched junction bases: 5. The CDR3, as DNA: TGTGCCAGCAGCGAACGACTAGCGGGCGGGGAGCTGTTTTTT. Its translation: CASSERLAGGELFF.

Many counts were recorded for this clonotype. The CDR3 DNA follows: TGTGCCAGCAGTCTAAACCCTCGCGGACAGGGCTATGGCTACACCTTC. Its translation: CASSLNPRGQGYGYTF. The chain combines TRBV7-2 with TRBJ1-2; 8 bases fit TRBD1. Looked up from germline, CDR1 is SGHTA and CDR2 is FQGNSA. V dropped 6 bases and J dropped 4; count of bases not matched to a gene: 13. The CDR3 consists of 16 residues.

The genes are TRBV6-2 or TRBV6-3 and TRBJ2-1; no reliable D call. Germline V gene lookup returns CDR1 MNHEY and CDR2 SVGEGT. V lost 0 bases to trimming and J lost 9 bases, with 9 bases between them. The CDR3 runs 13 residues. The CDR3 nucleotides are TGTGCCAGCAGTTACTCGGCGATTCTTGAGCAGTTCTTC. It encodes CASSYSAILEQFF.

A note on this clonotype: One junction end does not reproduce the germline sequence, and a read error may be involved. The chain is built from TRBV7-8 and TRBJ2-3; 12 positions agree with TRBD2. CDR1 and CDR2 from the germline V gene are SGHVS and FQNEAQ. The CDR3 has 16 amino acids. CDR3 DNA: TGTGTAAGCAGCCAGAGGTCTAGCGGGGGGGCAGATACTCAGTATTTT. Its protein product is CVSSQRSSGGADTQYF.

The V gene is TRBV6-4, the J gene TRBJ1-2, with D unclear. The V and J ends lost 2 bases and 0 bases respectively, with 4 bases between them. CDR1 and CDR2 from the germline V gene are MRHNA and SNTAGT. CDR3 length: 13 residues. The CDR3 spells CASSDGPNYGYTF. CDR3 DNA sequence: TGTGCCAGCAGTGACGGGCCTAACTATGGCTACACCTTC.

The chain is built from TRBV5-5 and TRBJ2-4, with D unresolved. The ends were cut back, 4 bases at V and 0 bases at J, with 11 bases in the middle. This CDR3 is built from 15 residues. Germline-derived CDR1 and CDR2 are SGHKS and YYEKEE (reference sequence). The CDR3 nucleotides are TGTGCCAGCAGCCACGGACCGTTAGCCAAAAACATTCAGTACTTC. This sequence encodes CASSHGPLAKNIQYF.

At least ten counts were recorded for this clonotype. The chain carries TRBV7-3 and TRBJ2-3; D is uncertain. Germline lookup yields CDR1 SGHTA and CDR2 FQGTGA. Trimming stripped 4 bases from V and 0 bases from J, with 14 bases between. The CDR3 sequence is 16 residues long. Here the CDR3 reads CASSYGTLASTDTQYF. In nucleotides, the CDR3 is TGTGCCAGCAGCTACGGAACGCTGGCTAGCACAGATACGCAGTATTTT.

This clonotype was seen at least ten times. The V and J genes are TRBV12-3 or TRBV12-4 and TRBJ1-1; TRBD1 aligns across 7 bases. The CDR3 length is 13 residues. V gave up 11 bases and J gave up 4 bases; unmatched junction bases: 10. The CDR3 nucleotides read TGTGCCGGGGCAGGGGGATCGGGCACTGAAGCTTTCTTT. Translating it yields CAGAGGSGTEAFF.

The rearrangement uses TRBV27 and TRBJ2-1; the match to TRBD2 covers 8 bases. Unmatched junction bases numbered 13, after V lost 5 bases and J lost 7 bases. The CDR3 has 16 residues. From germline, CDR1 is MNHEY and CDR2 SMNVEV (reference sequence). The CDR3 protein is CASSLTAGDLSNEQFF. CDR3 DNA sequence: TGTGCCAGCAGTCTCACAGCGGGAGATCTCAGTAATGAGCAGTTCTTC.

This clonotype came up many times. The V call is TRBV28, the J call TRBJ1-1, with unresolved D. V was pared by 6 bases and J by 4 bases, with 12 bases between. CDR1 MDHEN and CDR2 SYDVKM come from the germline V gene. This CDR3 is built from 13 residues. The CDR3 sequence: CASSLRGRTEAFF. The CDR3 bases are TGTGCCAGCAGCTTAAGAGGGCGCACTGAAGCTTTCTTT.

In the case of this clonotype: One end of the junction does not line up with germline, which may come from a read error. The chain links TRBV4-2 to TRBJ2-1, with 10 bases matching TRBD2. Germline loops: CDR1 LGHNA, CDR2 YNFKEQ. The CDR3 contains 17 residues. CDR3 sequence (DNA): TGTTCCAGAAGCCAAGATTCCTCTAGCGGGGGAAAAAATGAGCAGTTCTTC. Its translation is CSRSQDSSSGGKNEQFF.

A few counts support this clonotype. The V call is TRBV12-3 or TRBV12-4, the J call TRBJ2-1; D perhaps matches TRBD2 (5 bases). The V and J ends lost 6 bases and 0 bases respectively, with 18 bases between them. The CDR3 is 17 residues long. The CDR3 DNA reads TGTGCCAGCAGGCCCTCCTTGGAGGAAAGCTCCTACAATGAGCAGTTCTTC. It is translated as CASRPSLEESSYNEQFF.

At least ten counts were recorded for this clonotype. The J gene is TRBJ1-2, the V gene TRBV29-1; D may be TRBD1 (5 bases). CDR3 length: 13 residues. Germline V lookup: CDR1 SQVTM, CDR2 ANQGSEA. V lost 6 bases and J lost 1, with 12 bases in between. The CDR3 loop reads CSVEGRNNYGYTF. The DNA of the CDR3 is TGCAGCGTGGAGGGACGGAATAACTATGGCTACACCTTC.

This clonotype was observed many times. CDR3 nucleotides: TGTGCCAGCAGTTACTCTGGGCCCGGCGGCGAGAACAATGAGCAGTTCTTC. This translates into CASSYSGPGGENNEQFF. V is TRBV6-5 and J is TRBJ2-1; D remains unclear. Trimming removed 0 bases from V and 5 bases from J, with 17 bases in between. CDR3 length: 17 amino acids. Germline V CDR1 and CDR2: MNHEY, SVGAGI.

As to this clonotype: A read error may account for a junction end that differs from germline. This rearrangement joins TRBV11-2 to TRBJ1-1, with a possible D match to TRBD1 (6 bases). The CDR3 is 12 residues long. The germline CDR1 and CDR2 sequences are SGHAT and FQNNGV. The CDR3 DNA reads as TGTGCCAGCTCAGGGGTGAACACTGAAGCTGTATTT. Amino acids: CASSGVNTEAVF.